This TCR beta chain comes out of a study of cytomegalovirus exposure and HLA in healthy donors. Findings of the study overall: The classifier reportedly diagnosed cytomegalovirus status with high specificity and sensitivity.

PCR used 60 Vbeta primers and 13 Jbeta primers. Here immunoSEQ multiplex PCR was the method, and the copy in TCRdb shows in-frame clones only, minus some. The sample yields 200,000 or so clones, roughly 74% seen once. Comments on this clone: Its antigen is currently unknown.

Source material: PBMCs. The TCR comes from a woman younger than 45 in good health and CMV-seropositive.

CDR3 sequence (DNA): TGTGCCAGCGGGCATGCATGGGGGGTAGGGGATTCACCCCTCCACTTT. Protein product: CASGHAWGVGDSPLHF. This chain links TRBV27 with TRBJ1-6; D possibly corresponds to TRBD1 (5 bases). The CDR3 extends over 16 amino acids. Germline lookup yields CDR1 MNHEY and CDR2 SMNVEV (reference sequence). V lost 8 bases to trimming and J lost 8 bases, with 22 bases between them.